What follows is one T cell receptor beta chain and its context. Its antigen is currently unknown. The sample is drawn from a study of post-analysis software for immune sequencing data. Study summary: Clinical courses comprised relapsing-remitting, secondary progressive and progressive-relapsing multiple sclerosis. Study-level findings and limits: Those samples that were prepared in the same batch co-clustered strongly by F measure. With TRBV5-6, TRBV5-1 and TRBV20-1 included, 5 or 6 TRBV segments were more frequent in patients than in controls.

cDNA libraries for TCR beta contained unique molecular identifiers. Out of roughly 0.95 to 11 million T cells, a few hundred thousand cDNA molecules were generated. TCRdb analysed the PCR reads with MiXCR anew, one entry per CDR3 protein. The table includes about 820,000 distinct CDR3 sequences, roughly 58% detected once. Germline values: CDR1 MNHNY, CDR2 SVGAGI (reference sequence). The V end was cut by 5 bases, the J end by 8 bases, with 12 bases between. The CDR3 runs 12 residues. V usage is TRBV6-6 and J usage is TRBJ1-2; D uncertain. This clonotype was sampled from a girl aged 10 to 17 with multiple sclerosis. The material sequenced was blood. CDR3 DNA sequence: TGTGCCAGCAGTAAAATAGGGCACGGCTACACCTTC. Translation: CASSKIGHGYTF.